These 3 T cell receptor beta chains share one sample of origin, sequenced in a study of a mutant IDH1 vaccine in newly diagnosed glioma. The data were produced by immunoSEQ multiplex PCR, yet TCRdb's version contains in-frame clones alone and is incomplete. The table includes fewer than 50,000 clones, just under 95% detected once. Described time point: baseline, week 1 (first vaccination visit). The treatment was: pre-vaccination baseline after standard-of-care therapy. The sequencing here drew on PBMCs, taken from a glioma patient treated with radiotherapy, temozolomide or both. The receptors shown here come from a man between 18 and 29 years old with glioma.

J is TRBJ1-1 and V is TRBV21-1; the table's D call, TRBD1, has no DNA check behind it. TRBV21-1 is given as a pseudogene. The CDR3 covers 15 residues. The CDR3 loop reads CASSLPQGERTEAFF. The CDR3 nucleotides are TGTGCCAGCAGCCTACCACAGGGCGAGAGAACTGAAGCTTTCTTT.

This CDR3 is CASSLGGYSNQPQHF. CDR3 DNA sequence: TGCGCCAGCAGTTTAGGGGGATATAGCAATCAGCCCCAGCATTTT. V and J are TRBV5-1 and TRBJ1-5, with D tentatively TRBD1 (6 bases). The CDR3 loop spans 15 amino acids. Per the germline V gene, CDR1 is SGHRS and CDR2 is YFSETQ. The V gene lost 5 bases and the J gene lost 0 bases, with 12 bases spanning the gap.

The rearrangement uses TRBV2 and TRBJ2-5; TRBD2 agrees at 7 bases. The CDR3 totals 14 residues. Trimming removed 4 bases from V and 2 bases from J; junction bases left unmatched: 4. CDR1 and CDR2 (germline): SNHLY, FYNNEI. Here the CDR3 reads CASSGLGGQETQYF. DNA of the CDR3: TGTGCCAGCAGTGGTCTGGGGGGGCAAGAGACCCAGTACTTC.